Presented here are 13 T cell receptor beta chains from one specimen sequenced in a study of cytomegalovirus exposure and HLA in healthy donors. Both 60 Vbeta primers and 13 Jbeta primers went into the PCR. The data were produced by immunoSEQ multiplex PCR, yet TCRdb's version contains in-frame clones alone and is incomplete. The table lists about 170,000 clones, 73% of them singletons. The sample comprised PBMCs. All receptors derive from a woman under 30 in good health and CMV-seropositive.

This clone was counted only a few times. CDR3 DNA: TGTGCCAGCAGCCTCAGGAGTGGGGACAGGGATCAGCCCCAGCATTTT. Translation gives CASSLRSGDRDQPQHF. The chain carries TRBV11-3 and TRBJ1-5, with TRBD1 identical over 9 bases. From germline, CDR1 is SGHNT and CDR2 YENEEA. The CDR3 is 16 residues long. V lost 5 bases to trimming and J lost 5 bases; unmatched junction nucleotides: 10.

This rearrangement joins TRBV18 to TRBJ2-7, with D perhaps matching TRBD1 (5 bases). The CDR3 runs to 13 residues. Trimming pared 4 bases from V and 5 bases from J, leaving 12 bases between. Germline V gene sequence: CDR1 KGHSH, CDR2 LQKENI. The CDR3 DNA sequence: TGTGCCAGCTCACAGCTCGACAGCGACGAGCAGTACTTC. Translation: CASSQLDSDEQYF.

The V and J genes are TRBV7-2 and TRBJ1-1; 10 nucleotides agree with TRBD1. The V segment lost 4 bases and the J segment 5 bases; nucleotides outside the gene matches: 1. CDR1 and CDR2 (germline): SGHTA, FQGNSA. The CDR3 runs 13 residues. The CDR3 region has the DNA TGTGCCAGCAGCTGGACAGGGGGGACTGAAGCTTTCTTT. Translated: CASSWTGGTEAFF.

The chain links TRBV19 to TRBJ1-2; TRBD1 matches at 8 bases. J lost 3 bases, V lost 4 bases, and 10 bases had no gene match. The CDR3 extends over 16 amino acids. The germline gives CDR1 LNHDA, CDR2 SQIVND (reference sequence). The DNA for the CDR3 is TGTGCCAGTAGTAACCGGGACAGGTCTCTCGACTATGGCTACACCTTC. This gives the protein CASSNRDRSLDYGYTF.

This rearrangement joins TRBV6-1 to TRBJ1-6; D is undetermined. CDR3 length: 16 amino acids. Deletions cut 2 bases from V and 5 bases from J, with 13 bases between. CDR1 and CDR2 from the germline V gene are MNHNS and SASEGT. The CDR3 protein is CASSESAGWHNSPLHF. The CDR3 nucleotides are TGTGCCAGCAGTGAAAGTGCAGGTTGGCATAATTCACCCCTCCACTTT.

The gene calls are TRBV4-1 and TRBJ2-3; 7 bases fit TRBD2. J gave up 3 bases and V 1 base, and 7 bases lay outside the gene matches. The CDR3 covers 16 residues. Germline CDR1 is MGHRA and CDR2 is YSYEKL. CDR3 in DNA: TGCGCCAGCAGCCAAGTCATCACGGGGGGAACAGATACGCAGTATTTT. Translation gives CASSQVITGGTDTQYF.

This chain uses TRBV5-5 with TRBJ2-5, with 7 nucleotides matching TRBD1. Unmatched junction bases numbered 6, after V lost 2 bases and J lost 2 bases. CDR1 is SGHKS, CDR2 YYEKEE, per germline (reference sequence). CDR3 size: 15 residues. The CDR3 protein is CASSLTQGWQETQYF. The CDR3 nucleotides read TGTGCCAGCAGCTTAACACAGGGGTGGCAAGAGACCCAGTACTTC.

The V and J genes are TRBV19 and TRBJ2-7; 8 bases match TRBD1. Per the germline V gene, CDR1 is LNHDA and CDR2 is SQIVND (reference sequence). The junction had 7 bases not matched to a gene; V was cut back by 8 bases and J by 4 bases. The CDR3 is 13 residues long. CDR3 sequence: CASGGTGSYEQYF. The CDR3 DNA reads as TGTGCCAGTGGAGGGACAGGATCTTACGAGCAGTACTTC.

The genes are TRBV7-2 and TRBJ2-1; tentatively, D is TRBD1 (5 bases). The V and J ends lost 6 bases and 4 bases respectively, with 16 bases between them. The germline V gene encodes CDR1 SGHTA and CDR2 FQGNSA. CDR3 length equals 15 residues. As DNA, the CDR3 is TGTGCCAGCAGGAAAAGCGTGTCAGGGTACAATGAGCAGTTCTTC. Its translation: CASRKSVSGYNEQFF.

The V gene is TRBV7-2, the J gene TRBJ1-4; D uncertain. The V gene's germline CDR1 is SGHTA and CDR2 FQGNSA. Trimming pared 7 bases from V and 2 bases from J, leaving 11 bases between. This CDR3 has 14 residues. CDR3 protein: CASKKSGTNEKLFF. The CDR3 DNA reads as TGTGCCAGCAAGAAGAGCGGGACTAATGAAAAACTGTTTTTT.

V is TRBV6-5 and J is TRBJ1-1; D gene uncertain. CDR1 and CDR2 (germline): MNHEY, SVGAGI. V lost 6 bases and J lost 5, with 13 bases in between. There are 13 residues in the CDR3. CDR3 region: CASSPAGSTEAFF. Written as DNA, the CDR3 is TGTGCCAGCAGCCCCGCAGGTTCTACTGAAGCTTTCTTT.

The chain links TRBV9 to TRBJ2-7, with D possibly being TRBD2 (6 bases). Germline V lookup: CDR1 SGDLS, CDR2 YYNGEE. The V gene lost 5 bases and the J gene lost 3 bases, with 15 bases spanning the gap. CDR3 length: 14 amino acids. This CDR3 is CASSAGLLHYEQYF. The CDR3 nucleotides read TGTGCCAGCAGTGCGGGACTCCTACACTACGAGCAGTACTTC.

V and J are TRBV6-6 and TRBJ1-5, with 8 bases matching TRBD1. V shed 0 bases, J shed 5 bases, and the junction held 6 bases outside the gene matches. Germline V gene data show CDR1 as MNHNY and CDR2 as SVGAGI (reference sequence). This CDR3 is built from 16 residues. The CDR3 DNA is TGTGCCAGCAGTTACTCGGGGACAGGAGGTGATCAGCCCCAGCATTTT. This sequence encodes CASSYSGTGGDQPQHF.